This T cell receptor beta chain stems from a study of blood T cell repertoires in COVID-19. Across the study: Whether acute or convalescent, the COVID-19 samples came from the United States, Italy and Spain.

A remark on this clone: The CDR3 carries no conserved terminal phenylalanine or tryptophan, so it likely arises from a read error. The DNA is omitted, as the CDR3 cannot be located on it reliably, and the CDR3 follows TCRdb's listing.

Assignment of participants to cohorts was predicated upon participant-reported clinical history. With termini counted, the CDR3 has 13 amino acids. Germline loops: CDR1 LNHNV, CDR2 YYDKDF (reference sequence). Data came from immunoSEQ multiplex PCR; TCRdb stores just in-frame clones and leaves some out. The table lists 150,000 to 200,000 clones, roughly four fifths of them singletons. The sequenced material came from PBMCs or T cells enriched from blood (not recorded which). J is TRBJ1-2 and V is TRBV15; TRBD1 is taken as the D call from the table, unchecked against the DNA. The origin of this receptor is a man between 40 and 49 years old who had recovered from COVID-19. The CDR3 sequence is CATSRDRAGGADS.